This T cell receptor (beta chain) was recorded in a study of T cell repertoires in ileal Crohn's disease. The wider study: Patients had a median roughly 8-year disease duration, and around 35% were active smokers. About 490 nanograms of biopsy DNA per sample underwent TCRB immunosequencing. General study results and limits: Active smokers at surgery had more clonal expansions than non-smokers.

TCRdb keeps only in-frame clones here, not all; method: immunoSEQ multiplex PCR. The data hold nearly 5,500 clones, with about 81% observed a single time. The time point was: inflamed ileum from the surgical specimen. Details on this clone: The target antigen is unknown.

Germline assignment: CDR1 SGHRS and CDR2 YFSETQ. Trimming left V 9 bases short and J 1 base short, with 19 bases between. The CDR3 contains 15 residues. V gene TRBV5-1 combines with J gene TRBJ2-5, with D perhaps assigned TRBD1 or TRBD2 (5 bases each). Sequencing was done on a sample of ileal tissue. The origin of this receptor is an adult with Crohn's disease. The CDR3 DNA is TGCGCCACCCGACGAAGTCCGGGACGCCAAGAGACCCAGTACTTC. Translation gives CATRRSPGRQETQYF.